The rows below give T cell receptor beta chains drawn from one sample of a study of T-cell reconstitution after alpha-beta-depleted transplantation in children. Each CDR3 protein gets one entry after TCRdb re-called the PCR reads with MiXCR. The sample consists of 200,000 to 300,000 distinct CDR3 sequences, roughly 7.7% of them appearing once. Sequenced material: PBMCs, mostly from graft donor cells, taken 180 days after TCRalphabeta/CD19-depleted stem cell transplant. The receptor source for this set is a male patient younger than 18 who had a stem cell transplant for acute lymphoblastic leukemia, so the T cells may come from the graft donor. The CDR3 runs from the conserved cysteine through the conserved F or W. The D gene is left open where the match is weak. Part of the rows lack a size; the others show once, few, many or a class for expanded clones.

>NA|few|TRBJ2-7|TRBV15
TGTGCCACCAGCAGGGGACGTATCATGACCTACGAGCAGTACTTC
CATSRGRIMTYEQYF
>NA|many|TRBJ1-5|TRBV24-1
TGTGCCACCAGGGGGTCGGGGGAGGCGATAGGCAATCAGCCCCAGCATTTT
CATRGSGEAIGNQPQHF
>TRBD1|many|TRBJ1-2|TRBV29-1
TGCAGCGCCAAGACAGGGACCTATGGCTACACCTTC
CSAKTGTYGYTF
>TRBD2|many|TRBJ2-3|TRBV29-1
TGCAGCGTCGAGCGGGGGGGGGCAGATACGCAGTATTTT
CSVERGGADTQYF
>NA|many|TRBJ1-3|TRBV12-3/TRBV12-4
TGTGCCAGCAGTTTACAGGGGATGGGAAGAAACACCATATATTTT
CASSLQGMGRNTIYF
>NA|many|TRBJ2-7|TRBV6-1
TGTGCCAGCAGAGATACCGGGACTTCGAGGGAGCAGTACTTC
CASRDTGTSREQYF
>NA|many|TRBJ2-2|TRBV12-3/TRBV12-4
TGTGCCAGCGCCAAAGGGGAGCGAGGGCTGAACACCGGGGAGCTGTTTTTT
CASAKGERGLNTGELFF
>TRBD2|few|TRBJ2-2|TRBV3-1
TGTGCCAGCAGCCAAGATTGGGGGACTAGCGGGGGGGCGGGCACCGGGGAGCTGTTTTTT
CASSQDWGTSGGAGTGELFF
>TRBD2|many|TRBJ2-7|TRBV6-5
TGTGCCAGCAGTTACGGGACTAGCGGGAAAACCTACGAGCAGTACTTC
CASSYGTSGKTYEQYF
>TRBD1|many|TRBJ2-7|TRBV7-2
TGTGCCAGCAGCTTAGGGCCGGGACAGAGCTCCTACGAGCAGTACTTC
CASSLGPGQSSYEQYF
>NA|many|TRBJ2-7|TRBV6-1
TGTGCCAGCAGCCTGGCTAGCCCCGGAGGCGAGCAGTACTTC
CASSLASPGGEQYF
>NA|many|TRBJ1-5|TRBV20-1
TGCAGTGCTAGACGCAGGGCGGGACAGCCCCAGCATTTT
CSARRRAGQPQHF
>NA|many|TRBJ1-1|TRBV6-5
TGTGCCAGCAGTTACTCAGGGGCCGGGAACACTGAAGCTTTCTTT
CASSYSGAGNTEAFF
>TRBD1|many|TRBJ2-7|TRBV18
TGTGCCAGCTCACCACAATCCTGGGACAGGGTAACCTACGAGCAGTACTTC
CASSPQSWDRVTYEQYF
>NA|many|TRBJ2-3|TRBV12-3/TRBV12-4
TGTGCCAGCAGTGTTCTGGTGGATACGCAGTATTTT
CASSVLVDTQYF
>NA|many|TRBJ1-4|TRBV12-3/TRBV12-4
TGTGCCAGCAATGACCTTCTTAGTGAAAAACTGTTTTTT
CASNDLLSEKLFF
>TRBD1|many|TRBJ1-3|TRBV5-5
TGTGCCAGCAGCTCGGACAGGTCCGGAAACACCATATATTTT
CASSSDRSGNTIYF
>NA|many|TRBJ1-1|TRBV19
TGTGCCAGTAGAATCAGGGATTTCGGCACTGAAGCTTTCTTT
CASRIRDFGTEAFF
>NA|many|TRBJ1-2|TRBV12-3/TRBV12-4
TGTGCCAGCAGTTTCCCTGGGTCCCGAAGGGGCTACACCTTC
CASSFPGSRRGYTF
>TRBD2|few|TRBJ2-3|TRBV12-3/TRBV12-4
TGTGCCAGCAGGCCTTCCCAGCGGGGGGTCACAGATACGCAGTATTTT
CASRPSQRGVTDTQYF
>NA|many|TRBJ2-5|TRBV20-1
TGCAGTGCTAGAGATAAGGGCTTCGGACAAGAGACCCAGTACTTC
CSARDKGFGQETQYF
>TRBD1|many|TRBJ2-5|TRBV24-1
TGTGCCACCAGTGGACAGGGAGAGACCCAGTACTTC
CATSGQGETQYF
>TRBD1|many|TRBJ1-1|TRBV20-1
TGCAGTGCCCGGGACAGGGGAGCCATGAACACTGAAGCTTTCTTT
CSARDRGAMNTEAFF
>NA|many|TRBJ1-1|TRBV12-3/TRBV12-4
TGTGCCAGCAGTATTCTTACGAACACTGAAGCTTTCTTT
CASSILTNTEAFF
>NA|many|TRBJ2-2|TRBV5-1
TGCGCCAGCAGCTTGGTTAGCCCGACCACCGGGGAGCTGTTTTTT
CASSLVSPTTGELFF
>TRBD1|many|TRBJ1-1|TRBV28
TGTGCCAGCAGTTTCCAGCTGGGGACAGGGTTGAACACTGAAGCTTTCTTT
CASSFQLGTGLNTEAFF
>NA|few|TRBJ1-4|TRBV20-1
TGCAGTGCTAGAGTTGTGCTGGACAGCGGGGAAAAACTGTTTTTT
CSARVVLDSGEKLFF
>NA|few|TRBJ2-3|TRBV11-2
TGTGCCAGCAGCTCTGGACTCATCACAGATACGCAGTATTTT
CASSSGLITDTQYF
>NA|many|TRBJ2-7|TRBV7-6
TGTGCCAGCAGCTCCTCGCCCCTGAGACCTTACGAGCAGTACTTC
CASSSSPLRPYEQYF
>NA|many|TRBJ1-6|TRBV12-5
TGTGCTAGTGGTTTGCCACAGCGAAATTCACCCCTCCACTTT
CASGLPQRNSPLHF
>NA|many|TRBJ2-3|TRBV4-2
TGTGCCAGCAGCCCATTGGCTAACGGGGGCACAGATACGCAGTATTTT
CASSPLANGGTDTQYF
>TRBD1|many|TRBJ1-2|TRBV29-1
TGCAGCGTTTGGACAGGGGCCCGGCTCTATGGCTACACCTTC
CSVWTGARLYGYTF
>NA|many|TRBJ2-7|TRBV10-3
TGTGCCATCAGTGAGTCGGGCGGGCCCCCCTACGAGCAGTACTTC
CAISESGGPPYEQYF
>NA|few|TRBJ2-2|TRBV9
TGTGCCAGCAGCGTAGGAGGGTACGAAAGTCGACAGAGGAACACCGGGGAGCTGTTTTTT
CASSVGGYESRQRNTGELFF
>TRBD1|many|TRBJ2-6|TRBV20-1
TGCAGTGCTAGAACAGGGGTTGGGGCCAACGTCCTGACTTTC
CSARTGVGANVLTF
>NA|NA|TRBJ2-7|TRBV7-2
TGTGCCAGCAGCTTAGCATGGAGGTACGAGCAGTACTTC
CASSLAWRYEQYF
>TRBD1|NA|TRBJ1-5|TRBV2
TGTGCCATCACCCCCGGGACAGGGGGATTTGAGAGCAATCAGCCCCAGCATTTT
CAITPGTGGFESNQPQHF
>NA|many|TRBJ2-3|TRBV5-6
TGTGCCAGCAGCTTGGTAACGGGCAGGATCACAGATACGCAGTATTTT
CASSLVTGRITDTQYF
>NA|many|TRBJ2-5|TRBV4-1
TGCGCCAGCAGCCAAGCGACGGGAAAGGGAGAGACCCAGTACTTC
CASSQATGKGETQYF
>NA|many|TRBJ2-2|TRBV11-3
TGTGCCAGCAGCCCAAGAGGGACCGGGGAGCTGTTTTTT
CASSPRGTGELFF